This entry features one T cell receptor beta chain sequence. Its antigen is undetermined. The data belong to a study of CD8+ T cells in alopecia areata. The CDR3 is made up of 17 amino acids. Losses at the gene ends were 5 bases for V and 15 bases for J; bases not matched to a gene: 24. In germline, CDR1 is SEHNR, CDR2 FQNEAQ (reference sequence). Reverse transcription of extracted RNA yielded cDNA, which provided the sequencing template. TCRdb's table, derived via immunoSEQ multiplex PCR, lists solely in-frame clones and lacks some. This table has under 95,000 clones, approximately 70% appearing once. Noted treatment: oral pan-JAK inhibitor, 5-10 mg twice daily. Overall study findings and caveats: Normal skin contains resident alphabeta T cells, and these are also sequenced in scalp samples.

Sequencing used CD8+ T cells sorted from blood, obtained between weeks 43 and 45, from a patient treated with tofacitinib. This TCR derives from a human donor with alopecia areata. V and J are TRBV7-9 and TRBJ2-1; 8 nucleotides align to TRBD1. CDR3 DNA sequence: TGTGCCAGCAGCCATCCGACAGGGGTGGTGGAACCCCTAGTTCGGTTCTTC. This gives the protein CASSHPTGVVEPLVRFF.